Below, one T cell receptor beta chain is given with its context. Trimming shortened V by 6 bases and J by 0 bases, and 9 bases separated the two germline ends. Germline V gene sequence: CDR1 SGHRS, CDR2 YFSETQ. The CDR3 consists of 14 residues. The sample originates from a study of T cells in localized non-small cell lung cancer. Some clones are missing from TCRdb's copy, which holds only in-frame ones; the method was immunoSEQ multiplex PCR. The sample has about 18,000 clones; 91% are singletons. The source of this sequence is a woman aged 40 to 75 with stage I lung adenocarcinoma. The rearrangement uses TRBV5-1 and TRBJ2-2; the D is unclear. The sample consisted of peripheral blood, taken before any cancer treatment. The CDR3 loop reads CASTGAANTGELFF. CDR3 DNA sequence: TGCGCCAGCACCGGTGCCGCGAACACCGGGGAGCTGTTTTTT.